This T cell receptor beta chain was documented in a study of identical twins. TCRdb reanalysed the 5' RACE reads using MiXCR and keeps one entry per CDR3 protein. The data contain 640,000 or so distinct CDR3 sequences, around 6% of them singletons. The CDR3 has 18 amino acids. In germline, CDR1 is SNHLY, CDR2 FYNNEI. The trim removed 6 bases at V and 1 base at J, leaving 12 bases unmatched. The chain links TRBV2 to TRBJ2-6; 7 nucleotides agree with TRBD1. Sequencing was done on a sample of naive T cells sorted from blood. The receptor's source is a man aged 18 to 30 in good health. The CDR3 DNA sequence: TGTGCCAGCAGGGGATCGACAGGGCGCAGATCTGGGGCCAACGTCCTGACTTTC. Its translation: CASRGSTGRRSGANVLTF.